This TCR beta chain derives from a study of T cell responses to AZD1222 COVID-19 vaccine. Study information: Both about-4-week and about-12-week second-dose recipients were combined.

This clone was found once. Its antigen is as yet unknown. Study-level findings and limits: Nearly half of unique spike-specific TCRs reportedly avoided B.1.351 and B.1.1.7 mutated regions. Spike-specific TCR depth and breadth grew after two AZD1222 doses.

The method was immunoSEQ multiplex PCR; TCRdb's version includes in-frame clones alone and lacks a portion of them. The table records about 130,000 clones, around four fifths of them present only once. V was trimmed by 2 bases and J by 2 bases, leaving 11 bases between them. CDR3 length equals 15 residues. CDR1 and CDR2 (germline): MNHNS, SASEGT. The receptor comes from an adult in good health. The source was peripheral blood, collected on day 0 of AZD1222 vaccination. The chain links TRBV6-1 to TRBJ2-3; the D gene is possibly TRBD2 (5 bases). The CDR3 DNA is TGTGCCAGCAGTGAACAGCGGCTCCACACAGATACGCAGTATTTT. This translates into CASSEQRLHTDTQYF.